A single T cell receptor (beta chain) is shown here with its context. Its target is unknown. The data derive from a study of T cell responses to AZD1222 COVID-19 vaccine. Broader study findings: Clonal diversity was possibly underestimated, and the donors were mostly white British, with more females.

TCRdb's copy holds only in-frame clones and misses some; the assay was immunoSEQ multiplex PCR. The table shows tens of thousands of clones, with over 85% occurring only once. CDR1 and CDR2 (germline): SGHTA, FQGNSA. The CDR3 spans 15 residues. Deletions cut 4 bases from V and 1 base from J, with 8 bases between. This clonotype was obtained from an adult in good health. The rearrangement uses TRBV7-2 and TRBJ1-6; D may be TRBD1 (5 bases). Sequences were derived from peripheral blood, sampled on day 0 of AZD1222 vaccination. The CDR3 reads CASSSGGSYNSPLHF. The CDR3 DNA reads TGTGCCAGCAGCTCCGGGGGGTCCTATAATTCACCCCTCCACTTT.